This T cell receptor beta chain was obtained from a study of cytomegalovirus exposure and HLA in healthy donors. Study-level points and caveats: Most likely, a cluster of highly shared sequence variants arose as a sequencing artifact. A later analysis reportedly found that, within productive TCRs, an Asian-associated ancestry cluster had fewer N-insertions than the mean observed across the roughly 730 donors. Through in vitro validation, three CMV-associated chains were shown to be specific for CMV antigens.

The PCR made use of 60 Vbeta and 13 Jbeta primers. Data came from immunoSEQ multiplex PCR; TCRdb stores just in-frame clones and leaves some out. The profile shows roughly 160,000 clones, approximately 80% of them singletons. This CDR3 is built from 15 residues. V lost 1 base to trimming and J lost 0 bases, with 10 bases between them. Germline lookup yields CDR1 MNHEY and CDR2 SMNVEV (reference sequence). A word on this clone: The antigen is unknown.

V usage is TRBV27 and J usage is TRBJ2-7, with a possible D match to TRBD1 (5 bases). Specimen: PBMCs. The sequence was obtained from a boy aged 2 to 10 in good health and CMV-seronegative. The CDR3 here is CASSLLGQLSYEQYF. For the CDR3, the DNA is TGTGCCAGCAGTTTATTGGGGCAGCTCTCCTACGAGCAGTACTTC.